Listed below are T cell receptor beta chains from one sample, sequenced in a study of regulatory T cells in long-lasting Graves disease. One entry per CDR3 protein results from TCRdb running MiXCR on the multiplex PCR reads. The sample holds 400,000 to 500,000 distinct CDR3 sequences, around 17% seen once. These data are also associated with another study on T cells in Graves' hyperthyroidism and ophthalmopathy.

The sample consisted of peripheral blood mononuclear cells (PBMCs), taken at new diagnosis, from a patient treated with antithyroid drugs. These receptors originate from a young woman with Graves disease. Both conserved end residues are part of each CDR3. A D gene is named only where the DNA matches it firmly. Part of the rows lack a size; the others show once, few, many or a class for expanded clones.

CDR3 DNA: TGTGCCAGCAGTTTAGGGCAGGATGGTACTGAAGCTTTCTTT
CDR3 protein: CASSLGQDGTEAFF
V gene: TRBV28
D gene: .
clone size: .
J gene: TRBJ1-1

CDR3 DNA: TGTGCCAGCAGCTTAGAGGTCGGCAATGAGCAGTTCTTC
CDR3 protein: CASSLEVGNEQFF
V gene: TRBV5-1
D gene: .
clone size: many
J gene: TRBJ2-1

CDR3 DNA: TGTGCCAGCAGTCTAACGGGACTAGCTACCGGGGAGCTGTTTTTT
CDR3 protein: CASSLTGLATGELFF
V gene: TRBV27
D gene: TRBD2
clone size: many
J gene: TRBJ2-2

CDR3 DNA: TGTGCCAGCAGTCGACTAGCGGGAGGAGATACGCAGTATTTT
CDR3 protein: CASSRLAGGDTQYF
V gene: TRBV12-3/TRBV12-4
D gene: TRBD2
clone size: many
J gene: TRBJ2-3

CDR3 DNA: TGTGCCAGCAGCTTAGTTATGGGACAGGGGCGCACTGAAGCTTTCTTT
CDR3 protein: CASSLVMGQGRTEAFF
V gene: TRBV11-2
D gene: TRBD1
clone size: few
J gene: TRBJ1-1

CDR3 DNA: TGTGCCAGCGTCGCTGACGGAACCTACGAGCAGTACTTC
CDR3 protein: CASVADGTYEQYF
V gene: TRBV2
D gene: .
clone size: many
J gene: TRBJ2-7

CDR3 DNA: TGCGCCAGCAGTAACGTCGGGACAGCCTACGAGCAGTACTTC
CDR3 protein: CASSNVGTAYEQYF
V gene: TRBV10-2
D gene: TRBD1
clone size: many
J gene: TRBJ2-7

CDR3 DNA: TGTGCCAGCGACCCCTTAGGGAATACGCAGTATTTT
CDR3 protein: CASDPLGNTQYF
V gene: TRBV6-1
D gene: .
clone size: .
J gene: TRBJ2-3

CDR3 DNA: TGTGCCAGCAGGAACCGGGACACCTCCTACAATGAGCAGTTCTTC
CDR3 protein: CASRNRDTSYNEQFF
V gene: TRBV7-2
D gene: .
clone size: many
J gene: TRBJ2-1

CDR3 DNA: TGCGCCAGCAGCTTGGTTGTGGACCACGAGCAGTACTTC
CDR3 protein: CASSLVVDHEQYF
V gene: TRBV5-1
D gene: .
clone size: few
J gene: TRBJ2-7

CDR3 DNA: TGTGCCAGTAGTACCTTTGGCGGGGAGCTGTTTTTT
CDR3 protein: CASSTFGGELFF
V gene: TRBV19
D gene: .
clone size: few
J gene: TRBJ2-2

CDR3 DNA: TGTGCCAGCAGCTTAGGGGGTATCACCGGGGAGCTGTTTTTT
CDR3 protein: CASSLGGITGELFF
V gene: TRBV11-2
D gene: .
clone size: many
J gene: TRBJ2-2

CDR3 DNA: TGTGCCAGCAGCGCCAGCCGGGTACCCGGATTGGCCGGGGAGCTGTTTTTT
CDR3 protein: CASSASRVPGLAGELFF
V gene: TRBV11-2
D gene: .
clone size: many
J gene: TRBJ2-2

CDR3 DNA: TGTGCCAGCACAGCGTCAGGGGGGCGAACTGAAGCTTTCTTT
CDR3 protein: CASTASGGRTEAFF
V gene: TRBV27
D gene: TRBD1
clone size: .
J gene: TRBJ1-1

CDR3 DNA: TGTGCCTCCTCTGTAAGGACAGCCCACACCATATATTTT
CDR3 protein: CASSVRTAHTIYF
V gene: TRBV5-4
D gene: .
clone size: many
J gene: TRBJ1-3

CDR3 DNA: TGCAGTGCTTGGTACCGGGACAGACCATACGAGCAGTACTTC
CDR3 protein: CSAWYRDRPYEQYF
V gene: TRBV20-1
D gene: TRBD1
clone size: many
J gene: TRBJ2-7

CDR3 DNA: TGTGCCAGCAGCCAAGTAGACGGTTTCTATGGCTACACCTTC
CDR3 protein: CASSQVDGFYGYTF
V gene: TRBV3-1
D gene: .
clone size: .
J gene: TRBJ1-2

CDR3 DNA: TGTGCCAGCTCACCACCTTCGACTATCGAAGCTTTCTTT
CDR3 protein: CASSPPSTIEAFF
V gene: TRBV18
D gene: .
clone size: .
J gene: TRBJ1-1

CDR3 DNA: TGTGCCAGCAGCGTCCCCCCCGGGGAAAAGGGTCAGCCCCAGCATTTT
CDR3 protein: CASSVPPGEKGQPQHF
V gene: TRBV6-4
D gene: .
clone size: few
J gene: TRBJ1-5

CDR3 DNA: TGTGCCAGCAGGGGACAGGGGAGGATCTACGAGCAGTACTTC
CDR3 protein: CASRGQGRIYEQYF
V gene: TRBV28
D gene: TRBD1
clone size: many
J gene: TRBJ2-7

CDR3 DNA: TGTGCCAGCAGTTTGAGGGCGGGAGGCCTAGACGAGCAGTACTTC
CDR3 protein: CASSLRAGGLDEQYF
V gene: TRBV28
D gene: TRBD2
clone size: many
J gene: TRBJ2-7

CDR3 DNA: TGTGCCAGCAGCTTAGGGGGGGGAGCAGTCGGCGAAAAACTGTTTTTT
CDR3 protein: CASSLGGGAVGEKLFF
V gene: TRBV7-2
D gene: .
clone size: .
J gene: TRBJ1-4

CDR3 DNA: TGCGCCAGCAGCCAGGGGATGGTCAGAAATTCACCCCTCCACTTT
CDR3 protein: CASSQGMVRNSPLHF
V gene: TRBV4-1
D gene: .
clone size: .
J gene: TRBJ1-6

CDR3 DNA: TGTGCCAGCAGTTTTAACAGTCTTAATGAAAAACTGTTTTTT
CDR3 protein: CASSFNSLNEKLFF
V gene: TRBV28
D gene: .
clone size: many
J gene: TRBJ1-4

CDR3 DNA: TGTGCCATCAGGGGTAGGACAGGGATCGATGAGCAGTTCTTC
CDR3 protein: CAIRGRTGIDEQFF
V gene: TRBV10-3
D gene: TRBD1
clone size: few
J gene: TRBJ2-1

CDR3 DNA: TGTGCCAGCAGTTTAGGCGGGAGCGGGACAGATACGCAGTATTTT
CDR3 protein: CASSLGGSGTDTQYF
V gene: TRBV28
D gene: TRBD2
clone size: many
J gene: TRBJ2-3

CDR3 DNA: TGTGCCAGCAGTTCAACAAGGGTTAAGACTTCCCGGACAAATCAGCCCCAGCATTTT
CDR3 protein: CASSSTRVKTSRTNQPQHF
V gene: TRBV28
D gene: .
clone size: many
J gene: TRBJ1-5

CDR3 DNA: TGTGCCAGTAGTAGTCTTAGCGGCTACAATGAGCAGTTCTTC
CDR3 protein: CASSSLSGYNEQFF
V gene: TRBV19
D gene: .
clone size: many
J gene: TRBJ2-1

CDR3 DNA: TGTGCCAGCAGACAGGGGTCGGCTGAAAAACTGTTTTTT
CDR3 protein: CASRQGSAEKLFF
V gene: TRBV27
D gene: TRBD1
clone size: many
J gene: TRBJ1-4

CDR3 DNA: TGTGCCAGCAGTCGACTAGCGGGAGGTCGTGAGCAGTACTTC
CDR3 protein: CASSRLAGGREQYF
V gene: TRBV12-3/TRBV12-4
D gene: TRBD2
clone size: .
J gene: TRBJ2-7

CDR3 DNA: TGTGCCAGCAGAATAGCGGGAGGGCGATTCGAGGAGACCCAGTACTTC
CDR3 protein: CASRIAGGRFEETQYF
V gene: TRBV3-1
D gene: TRBD2
clone size: few
J gene: TRBJ2-5

CDR3 DNA: TGTGCTAGTGGTTTGGTGACTAGCGGGAGCCCAGAGACCCAGTACTTC
CDR3 protein: CASGLVTSGSPETQYF
V gene: TRBV12-5
D gene: TRBD2
clone size: .
J gene: TRBJ2-5

CDR3 DNA: TGTGCCTGGAGTGTACTTTGGGGACAAGAGACCCAGTACTTC
CDR3 protein: CAWSVLWGQETQYF
V gene: TRBV30
D gene: .
clone size: .
J gene: TRBJ2-5

CDR3 DNA: TGCGCCAGCAGCAAACAGGGGGTACCGGGACTAGCGGACGAGCAGTACTTC
CDR3 protein: CASSKQGVPGLADEQYF
V gene: TRBV5-1
D gene: TRBD2
clone size: many
J gene: TRBJ2-7

CDR3 DNA: TGTGCCAGCATCCTGGCGGGAGCGCGCCACAATGAGCAGTTCTTC
CDR3 protein: CASILAGARHNEQFF
V gene: TRBV12-3/TRBV12-4
D gene: TRBD2
clone size: few
J gene: TRBJ2-1

CDR3 DNA: TGTGCCAGCACCGCGGACCGGGGGAACACCGGGGAGCTGTTTTTT
CDR3 protein: CASTADRGNTGELFF
V gene: TRBV28
D gene: .
clone size: .
J gene: TRBJ2-2

CDR3 DNA: TGTGCCAGCGGCGGGGGGGACGGATCCTACGAGCAGTACTTC
CDR3 protein: CASGGGDGSYEQYF
V gene: TRBV18
D gene: TRBD2
clone size: many
J gene: TRBJ2-7

CDR3 DNA: TGTGCCAGCAGCCCCCCCAGGAGCCGCGGCTACGAGCAGTACTTC
CDR3 protein: CASSPPRSRGYEQYF
V gene: TRBV6-2/TRBV6-3
D gene: .
clone size: few
J gene: TRBJ2-7

CDR3 DNA: TGTGCCAGCAGTTTGCGAGTGGGAGGGATAGAGACCCAGTACTTC
CDR3 protein: CASSLRVGGIETQYF
V gene: TRBV28
D gene: TRBD2
clone size: many
J gene: TRBJ2-5

CDR3 DNA: TGCGCCAGCAGCCAAGATCACAGGGGAGGTGGCTACACCTTC
CDR3 protein: CASSQDHRGGGYTF
V gene: TRBV4-1
D gene: TRBD1
clone size: few
J gene: TRBJ1-2

CDR3 DNA: TGTGCCAGCAGTACTATCTGGACTAGCACAGATACGCAGTATTTT
CDR3 protein: CASSTIWTSTDTQYF
V gene: TRBV28
D gene: .
clone size: many
J gene: TRBJ2-3

CDR3 DNA: TGCGCCAGCAGCACCGACAATAGCAATGAGCAGTTCTTC
CDR3 protein: CASSTDNSNEQFF
V gene: TRBV5-1
D gene: .
clone size: few
J gene: TRBJ2-1

CDR3 DNA: TGTGCCAGCAGCTGGATTCCGGGACAAGCCTACGAGCAGTACTTC
CDR3 protein: CASSWIPGQAYEQYF
V gene: TRBV11-2
D gene: .
clone size: many
J gene: TRBJ2-7

CDR3 DNA: TGCGCCAGCAGTGAGTCTCTGTCCGGGGAGCTGTTTTTT
CDR3 protein: CASSESLSGELFF
V gene: TRBV10-1
D gene: .
clone size: few
J gene: TRBJ2-2

CDR3 DNA: TGCGCCAGCAGCTTTCTAGCGGGATCGAACACCGGGGAGCTGTTTTTT
CDR3 protein: CASSFLAGSNTGELFF
V gene: TRBV5-1
D gene: TRBD2
clone size: .
J gene: TRBJ2-2

CDR3 DNA: TGTGCCAGCAGCCCCTCCGGGACAGGGATAAGTGGCTACACCTTC
CDR3 protein: CASSPSGTGISGYTF
V gene: TRBV3-1
D gene: TRBD1
clone size: few
J gene: TRBJ1-2

CDR3 DNA: TGTGCCACCAGCACTTACATGAACTCTGGAAACACCATATATTTT
CDR3 protein: CATSTYMNSGNTIYF
V gene: TRBV15
D gene: .
clone size: few
J gene: TRBJ1-3

CDR3 DNA: TGCAGCGTTGGGTTCAGGGGGAGTACTAATGAAAAACTGTTTTTT
CDR3 protein: CSVGFRGSTNEKLFF
V gene: TRBV29-1
D gene: TRBD1
clone size: .
J gene: TRBJ1-4

CDR3 DNA: TGTGCCAGCAGCCAAAAGGGACAGCCCCAGCATTTT
CDR3 protein: CASSQKGQPQHF
V gene: TRBV14
D gene: .
clone size: .
J gene: TRBJ1-5

CDR3 DNA: TGCAGTGCCAGGGACAGGGGCTCACCCCTCCACTTT
CDR3 protein: CSARDRGSPLHF
V gene: TRBV20-1
D gene: TRBD1
clone size: many
J gene: TRBJ1-6

CDR3 DNA: TGTGCCAGCACCAGGGGTTACACTGAAGCTTTCTTT
CDR3 protein: CASTRGYTEAFF
V gene: TRBV28
D gene: .
clone size: .
J gene: TRBJ1-1

CDR3 DNA: TGTGCCAGCAGCCAATTTGGAGAGACCCAGTACTTC
CDR3 protein: CASSQFGETQYF
V gene: TRBV3-1
D gene: .
clone size: .
J gene: TRBJ2-5

CDR3 DNA: TGCGCCAGCAGCTACCCGGACGGGAACCGCCCCGACACCGGGGAGCTGTTTTTT
CDR3 protein: CASSYPDGNRPDTGELFF
V gene: TRBV5-1
D gene: .
clone size: .
J gene: TRBJ2-2

CDR3 DNA: TGTGCCAGCAGGTCGAACGGGAGAGGGTACGAGCAGTACTTC
CDR3 protein: CASRSNGRGYEQYF
V gene: TRBV12-3/TRBV12-4
D gene: .
clone size: few
J gene: TRBJ2-7

CDR3 DNA: TGTGCCAGCAGCTATTTAGTTGGCCTTAATTCTAACTATGGCTACACCTTC
CDR3 protein: CASSYLVGLNSNYGYTF
V gene: TRBV12-3/TRBV12-4
D gene: .
clone size: few
J gene: TRBJ1-2